Below are 30 T cell receptor beta chains sequenced from a single sample in a study of T cells in Graves' hyperthyroidism and ophthalmopathy (dated by TCRdb to the late 2010s). Libraries were made using multiplex PCR. The sequencing machine was an Illumina HiSeq 2000. The TCR beta CDR3 regions were amplified from RNA transcripts. For the first round of RT-PCR on the TCR CDR3, the HTBI primer set was used together with the Qiagen OneStep RT-PCR kit. Clones were called with MiXCR by TCRdb after fastp trimmed the public reads at Q25, and only in-frame beta chains were retained. Every CDR3 protein is listed once, alongside the most common genes and DNA of its rows. In this sample the table shows around 380,000 distinct CDR3 sequences, roughly 14% of which occur a single time. Of the sample, around 20% is held by the ten largest clones. Sequenced: blood. Source of these receptors: a man in his thirties or forties with Graves' hyperthyroidism that later progressed to Graves' ophthalmopathy.

This clonotype was picked up a small number of times. The genes are TRBV5-4 and TRBJ2-1; 8 nucleotides match TRBD2. Germline V gene lookup returns CDR1 SGHNT and CDR2 YYREEE (reference sequence). The junction had 8 bases not matched to a gene; V was cut back by 5 bases and J by 4 bases. The CDR3 extends over 15 amino acids. Written as DNA, the CDR3 is TGTGCCAGCAGGGTCACTGGCGGGGGGTACAATGAGCAGTTCTTC. Its translation is CASRVTGGGYNEQFF. Full variable domain (rest looked up from reference TRBV5-4 and TRBJ2-1): ETGVTQSPTHLIKTRGQQVTLRCSSQSGHNTVSWYQQALGQGPQFIFQYYREEENGRGNFPPRFSGLQFPNYSSELNVNALELDDSALYLCASRVTGGGYNEQFFGPGTRLTVL.

The genes are TRBV6-1 and TRBJ1-5; unclear D gene. CDR1 and CDR2 from the germline V gene are MNHNS and SASEGT. The CDR3 contains 13 residues. V dropped 1 base and J dropped 3 bases, with 4 bases sitting between them. In nucleotides, the CDR3 is TGTGCCAGCAGTGAAGATCACAATCAGCCCCAGCATTTT. Protein sequence: CASSEDHNQPQHF.

This clonotype was picked up a small number of times. This chain connects TRBV7-6 to TRBJ2-1, with 7 bases fitting TRBD2. In germline, CDR1 is SGHVS, CDR2 FNYEAQ. The CDR3 is 15 residues long. The V segment lost 5 bases and the J segment 6 bases; nucleotides outside the gene matches: 10. The CDR3 protein is CASSPTQRGRNEQFF. The CDR3 bases are TGTGCCAGCAGCCCAACCCAGCGGGGTCGCAATGAGCAGTTCTTC.

The sample holds many counts of this clonotype. The V call is TRBV2, the J call TRBJ1-4; no reliable D call. The CDR3 has 15 amino acids. Germline V lookup: CDR1 SNHLY, CDR2 FYNNEI. V gave up 3 bases and J gave up 0 bases, with 8 bases separating them. DNA for the CDR3: TGTGCCAGCAGTGACGGGCCCGCAACTAATGAAAAACTGTTTTTT. This codes for CASSDGPATNEKLFF.

This clonotype showed up many times. This sequence joins TRBV20-1 and TRBJ2-1, with 7 bases identical to TRBD1. Looked up from germline, CDR1 is DFQATT and CDR2 is SNEGSKA (reference sequence). The CDR3 length is 14 residues. With 4 bases clipped from V and 8 bases from J, the junction kept 11 bases outside the gene matches. CDR3 coding DNA: TGCAGTGCTACCCCCACAGGGGAGAGGGATGAGCAGTTCTTC. Residues: CSATPTGERDEQFF.

This chain uses TRBV24-1 with TRBJ1-2, with D perhaps matching TRBD1 (5 bases). CDR1 and CDR2 from the germline V gene are KGHDR and SFDVKD. Trimming pared 1 base from V and 9 bases from J, leaving 8 bases between. CDR3 size: 12 residues. Here the CDR3 DNA reads TGTGCCACCAGTGATTTCAGGGAGCGCTACACCTTC. Encoded protein: CATSDFRERYTF.

The rearrangement joins TRBV7-9 to TRBJ2-2, with 11 positions matching TRBD1. Trimming removed 4 bases from V and 6 bases from J; junction bases left unmatched: 4. The CDR3 totals 15 residues. CDR1 is SEHNR, CDR2 FQNEAQ, per germline (reference sequence). The CDR3 region has the DNA TGTGCCAGCAGCTCACGGGACAGGGGGTCCGGGGAGCTGTTTTTT. Translated: CASSSRDRGSGELFF. The whole variable domain, remainder taken from reference TRBV7-9 and TRBJ2-2, is DTGVSQNPRHKITKRGQNVTFRCDPISEHNRLYWYRQTLGQGPEFLTYFQNEAQLEKSRLLSDRFSAERPKGSFSTLEIQRTEQGDSAMYLCASSSRDRGSGELFFGEGSRLTVL.

This clonotype was recorded many times. This chain connects TRBV12-5 to TRBJ2-1; D call uncertain. The CDR3 is made up of 17 amino acids. Trimming stripped 0 bases from V and 0 bases from J, with 12 bases between. Germline values: CDR1 LGHNT, CDR2 FRNRAP. The CDR3 DNA reads as TGTGCTAGTGGTTTGGTACCCCTGCTCAGCTCCTACAATGAGCAGTTCTTC. It is translated as CASGLVPLLSSYNEQFF.

V gene TRBV7-9 combines with J gene TRBJ2-7, with D perhaps matching TRBD1 (7 bases). This CDR3 spans 16 amino acids. The V gene lost 5 bases and the J gene lost 0 bases, with 17 bases spanning the gap. From germline, CDR1 is SEHNR and CDR2 FQNEAQ (reference sequence). The CDR3 region is CASSQSRGAPSYEQYF. For the CDR3, the DNA is TGTGCCAGCAGCCAAAGCAGGGGGGCCCCCTCCTACGAGCAGTACTTC.

The gene calls are TRBV14 and TRBJ1-5; D is perhaps TRBD1 (5 bases). CDR1 and CDR2 (germline): SGHDN, FVKESK. The V gene lost 1 base and the J gene lost 5 bases, with 18 bases spanning the gap. This CDR3 has 17 amino acids. CDR3 sequence: CASSQGDPVPTDQPQHF. In DNA form, the CDR3 reads TGTGCCAGCAGCCAAGGGGACCCAGTACCCACCGATCAGCCCCAGCATTTT.

Ten or more counts support this clonotype. The chain couples TRBV6-2 or TRBV6-3 to TRBJ2-7; 7 nucleotides match TRBD2. Per the germline V gene, CDR1 is MNHEY and CDR2 is SVGEGT. After removal of 5 bases from V and 0 bases from J, the junction contained 13 bases not matched to a gene. This CDR3 has 17 residues. The CDR3 DNA follows: TGTGCCAGCAGTCTGTCCGACGCCGGCGGGAGCTCCTACGAGCAGTACTTC. Translating it yields CASSLSDAGGSSYEQYF.

Comments on this clonotype: A much larger clonotype is one base distant, so this may be a read error. This chain uses TRBV11-2 with TRBJ2-1; TRBD1 might be the D (6 bases). Germline V gene data show CDR1 as SGHAT and CDR2 as FQNNGV. This CDR3 has 17 amino acids. The ends were cut back, 4 bases at V and 0 bases at J, with 16 bases in the middle. CDR3 loop: CASSSVRTGPSYNEQFF. The DNA of the CDR3 is TGTGCCAGCAGCTCCGTACGTACAGGGCCCTCCTACAATGAGCAGTTCTTC.

This clonotype appeared a few times. The chain couples TRBV7-2 to TRBJ2-7; no clear D. V was shortened by 5 bases and J by 2 bases, with 7 bases between the two germline ends. CDR1 is SGHTA, CDR2 FQGNSA, per germline. The CDR3 is 12 amino acids. The CDR3: CASSTHTYEQYF. CDR3 bases: TGTGCCAGCAGCACCCACACCTACGAGCAGTACTTC.

This clonotype appeared many times. The chain joins TRBV12-3 or TRBV12-4 to TRBJ1-1, with TRBD1 matching 10 bases. V lost 1 base to trimming and J lost 1 base; unmatched junction nucleotides: 3. The CDR3 totals 16 residues. The chain's CDR3 is CASSLGQGARNTEAFF. CDR3 coding DNA: TGTGCCAGCAGTTTAGGACAGGGGGCAAGGAACACTGAAGCTTTCTTT.

This clonotype was observed at least ten times. This chain joins TRBV30 and TRBJ2-1; unclear D gene. V was cut by 3 bases and J by 2 bases, with 17 bases left in between. CDR3 length equals 16 residues. Germline values: CDR1 GTSNPN, CDR2 SVGIG (reference sequence). CDR3 sequence reads: CAWRRGVTVAYNEQFF. Here the CDR3 DNA reads TGTGCCTGGAGGAGAGGAGTTACAGTAGCCTACAATGAGCAGTTCTTC.

The chain recombines TRBV18 with TRBJ2-3, with D possibly being TRBD1 or TRBD2 (6 bases each). The germline gives CDR1 KGHSH, CDR2 LQKENI. The ends were cut back, 3 bases at V and 5 bases at J, with 18 bases in the middle. The CDR3 runs to 16 residues. CDR3 in DNA: TGTGCCAGCTCACCTCCCCTGTTGGGGGGCGAAGATACGCAGTATTTT. It encodes CASSPPLLGGEDTQYF. Looking up the rest from reference TRBV18 and TRBJ2-3 gives the full variable domain: NAGVMQNPRHLVRRRGQEARLRCSPMKGHSHVYWYRQLPEEGLKFMVYLQKENIIDESGMPKERFSAEFPKEGPSILRIQQVVRGDSAAYFCASSPPLLGGEDTQYFGPGTRLTVL.

In this sample, this clonotype turned up many times. J is TRBJ2-3 and V is TRBV2; D may be TRBD2 (6 bases). CDR1 SNHLY and CDR2 FYNNEI come from the germline V gene. Trimming shortened V by 4 bases and J by 4 bases, and 9 bases separated the two germline ends. The CDR3 is 13 residues long. Here the CDR3 reads CASSGTMADTQYF. The CDR3 DNA reads as TGTGCCAGCAGTGGGACTATGGCAGATACGCAGTATTTT.

This clonotype has ten or more counts. The CDR3 nucleotides read TGTGCCAGCATGGGGCGACTCGCGCATAATTCACCCCTCCACTTT. Its translation is CASMGRLAHNSPLHF. This chain links TRBV2 with TRBJ1-6; perhaps TRBD1 as D (5 bases). Germline V lookup: CDR1 SNHLY, CDR2 FYNNEI. The CDR3 runs to 15 residues. With 7 bases removed from V and 5 bases from J, the gap between germline ends came to 15 bases.

This clonotype was seen ten or more times. The chain couples TRBV6-5 to TRBJ1-3, with D possibly matching TRBD1 (5 bases). CDR1 is MNHEY and CDR2 is SVGAGI in the germline V gene. The CDR3 is 17 residues long. Trimming pared 3 bases from V and 0 bases from J, leaving 15 bases between. The CDR3 loop is CASSYGDRSSSGNTIYF. CDR3 nucleotides: TGTGCCAGCAGTTATGGCGACAGATCCTCCTCTGGAAACACCATATATTTT.

This clonotype has at least ten counts. The gene calls are TRBV28 and TRBJ2-7; 11 positions match TRBD2. V was pared by 10 bases and J by 1 base, with 6 bases of the junction left unmatched. CDR3 length: 14 residues. The germline CDR1 and CDR2 sequences are MDHEN and SYDVKM. CDR3 region: CAISASGGSYEQYF. In nucleotides, the CDR3 is TGTGCCATCTCGGCTAGCGGGGGGTCCTACGAGCAGTACTTC.

This clonotype was seen repeatedly, ten times or more. J is TRBJ2-1 and V is TRBV7-9, with D possibly TRBD1 on 5 matching bases. Germline loops: CDR1 SEHNR, CDR2 FQNEAQ (reference sequence). V was clipped by 8 bases and J by 8 bases, with 10 bases between them. The CDR3 consists of 11 residues. CDR3 amino acids: CASSGSHEQFF. CDR3 bases: TGTGCCAGCTCAGGGTCCCATGAGCAGTTCTTC.

There are a few counts of this clonotype. This rearrangement joins TRBV20-1 to TRBJ1-6; D gene unclear. This CDR3 contains 11 residues. Trimming took off 5 bases at V and 7 bases at J, with 6 bases between the two ends. Germline CDR1 DFQATT, CDR2 SNEGSKA (reference sequence). CDR3 nucleotide sequence: TGCAGTGCTGGCATAAATTCACCCCTCCACTTT. Translating gives CSAGINSPLHF.

This clonotype was seen repeatedly, ten times or more. The rearrangement joins TRBV3-1 to TRBJ1-4; D might be TRBD1 (5 bases). V gave up 5 bases and J gave up 0 bases, with 10 bases separating them. There are 15 residues in the CDR3. Germline-derived CDR1 and CDR2 are LGHDT and YNNKEL (reference sequence). DNA for the CDR3: TGTGCCAGCAGCTACGGGGGTGCAACTAATGAAAAACTGTTTTTT. This encodes CASSYGGATNEKLFF.

This CDR3 is CASSPSLTPANYGYTF. The CDR3 region has the DNA TGTGCCAGCAGCCCCTCTTTGACCCCGGCTAACTATGGCTACACCTTC. The chain has TRBV5-5 and TRBJ1-2; D is undetermined. The CDR3 has 16 residues. V was pared by 4 bases and J by 0 bases, with 16 bases between. Germline V gene data show CDR1 as SGHKS and CDR2 as YYEKEE (reference sequence).

This chain uses TRBV7-2 with TRBJ1-2; D gene uncertain. V was clipped by 0 bases and J by 1 base, with 6 bases between them. This CDR3 comprises 14 residues. CDR1 is SGHTA, CDR2 FQGNSA, per germline. The CDR3 reads CASSLAVVNYGYTF. The CDR3 DNA is TGTGCCAGCAGCTTAGCGGTTGTTAACTATGGCTACACCTTC.

This clonotype was counted ten times or more. This chain uses TRBV12-3 or TRBV12-4 with TRBJ1-2; TRBD1 matches at 7 bases. The CDR3 spans 13 residues. V was pared by 6 bases and J by 2 bases, with 3 bases of the junction left unmatched. CDR3: CASREGQNYGYTF. DNA of the CDR3: TGTGCCAGCAGGGAGGGACAGAACTATGGCTACACCTTC.

This clonotype occurred many times. V is TRBV6-1 and J is TRBJ2-1; D uncertain. Germline assignment: CDR1 MNHNS and CDR2 SASEGT. Trimming shortened V by 5 bases and J by 4 bases, and 24 bases separated the two germline ends. The CDR3 sequence is 18 residues long. The DNA for the CDR3 is TGTGCCAGCAGTACACCCTCCGGGCCTGAAGTTTTTTACAATGAGCAGTTCTTC. It yields the protein CASSTPSGPEVFYNEQFF.

This clonotype occurred a few times. The chain recombines TRBV29-1 with TRBJ1-2, with 8 bases lining up with TRBD1. The CDR3 totals 13 residues. CDR1 and CDR2 (germline): SQVTM, ANQGSEA. V lost 0 bases and J lost 8; bases outside the gene matches: 5. The CDR3 loop reads CSVEDRGLGGYTF. The CDR3 DNA reads as TGCAGCGTTGAAGACAGGGGGCTAGGAGGCTACACCTTC.

A few counts support this clonotype. The chain links TRBV20-1 to TRBJ2-1, with 9 bases matching TRBD1. V shed 4 bases, J shed 7 bases, and the junction held 14 bases outside the gene matches. Germline V gives CDR1 DFQATT, CDR2 SNEGSKA (reference sequence). The CDR3 consists of 16 residues. This chain's CDR3 is CSAINRGTGSINEQFF. CDR3 bases: TGCAGTGCTATTAACCGAGGGACAGGGTCCATAAATGAGCAGTTCTTC.

This clonotype was seen ten or more times. The chain is built from TRBV28 and TRBJ1-5; tentatively, D is TRBD1 (6 bases). Germline CDR1 MDHEN, CDR2 SYDVKM. This CDR3 contains 16 residues. V was trimmed by 3 bases and J by 5 bases, leaving 17 bases between them. CDR3 protein: CASSFPGRGRDQPQHF. CDR3 DNA sequence: TGTGCCAGCAGTTTCCCCGGCAGGGGAAGGGATCAGCCCCAGCATTTT. Based on the CDR3 plus reference TRBV28 and TRBJ1-5, the full variable domain is DVKVTQSSRYLVKRTGEKVFLECVQDMDHENMFWYRQDPGLGLRLIYFSYDVKMKEKGDIPEGYSVSREKKERFSLILESASTNQTSMYLCASSFPGRGRDQPQHFGDGTRLSIL.